This is a list of T cell receptor beta chains from one sample in a study of Ad26.COV2.S vaccination and SARS-CoV-2 variants. Sequencing was performed with immunoSEQ multiplex PCR; in TCRdb, only in-frame clones are kept and a portion is missing. The sample contains some 180,000 clones, approximately 90% of which appear only once. Specimen: peripheral blood, collected after recovery from COVID-19. The receptor set was obtained from a human donor who had recovered from COVID-19. Both conserved end residues are part of each CDR3.

CASNRLAADSYEQYF	TRBV21-1	TRBJ2-7
CASSQRPDRDYGYTF	TRBV2	TRBJ1-2
CASSPHGAYNEQFF	TRBV9	TRBJ2-1
CASSFQDGYEQYF	TRBV27	TRBJ2-7
CAIRASTSGRLGYF	TRBV6-5	TRBJ2-3
CASSKSAGTSNNEQFF	TRBV19	TRBJ2-1
CASSLEVNTEAFF	TRBV5-1	TRBJ1-1
CASSPLDGGTEAFF	TRBV18	TRBJ1-1
CASSLEADNQPQHF	TRBV28	TRBJ1-5
CASSRTRIEGYTF	TRBV14	TRBJ1-2
CASSLATGDAGSYEQYF	TRBV5-1	TRBJ2-7
CAISESRIRAGGPQEQFF	TRBV10-3	TRBJ2-1
CASSRLKAETQYF	TRBV3-1/TRBV3-2	TRBJ2-5
CASSPPGGSYNSPLHF	TRBV13	TRBJ1-6
CASSRGDRGTAEAFF	TRBV19	TRBJ1-1
CASSWTNYGYTF	TRBV5-1	TRBJ1-2
CASGVTYNSPLHF	TRBV4-1	TRBJ1-6
CATRGSPNTGELFF	TRBV15	TRBJ2-2
CASSVEGLARDTQYF	TRBV9	TRBJ2-3
CASSHLTQETQYF	TRBV7-9	TRBJ2-5
CASSEGIGDRGNYEQYF	TRBV6-1	TRBJ2-7
CASKWSAGGYEQYF	TRBV2	TRBJ2-7
CASSPQRTANEKLFF	TRBV27	TRBJ1-4
CSVEVWTGQSGYTF	TRBV29-1	TRBJ1-2
CATSRENLGIRGDQPQHF	TRBV15	TRBJ1-5
CASSLGGTASNYGYTF	TRBV5-1	TRBJ1-2
CASSPLGTPRAETQYF	TRBV7-9	TRBJ2-5
CASSSTSGSWNEQFF	TRBV6-5	TRBJ2-1
CASSTEEHTEAFF	TRBV19	TRBJ1-1
CASSYWGIGYTF	TRBV6-5	TRBJ1-2
CASSAPGQGSYNEQFF	TRBV6-1	TRBJ2-1
CASSSRKRNTEAFF	TRBV21-1	TRBJ1-1
CAISESYGTYEQYF	TRBV10-3	TRBJ2-7
CASSQEPTGGHTEAFF	TRBV3-1/TRBV3-2	TRBJ1-1
CASSPGRVETQYF	TRBV18	TRBJ2-5
CASSFFGLAGGESTDTQYF	TRBV28	TRBJ2-3
CASSLRSAYGYTF	TRBV5-4	TRBJ1-2
CASSGPGGGASYNEQFF	TRBV25-1	TRBJ2-1
CASTRGSYGYTF	TRBV6-5	TRBJ1-2
CATSDPRQGANTDTQYF	TRBV24-1	TRBJ2-3